The 27 T cell receptor beta chains below come from one sample, sequenced in a study of Graves' ophthalmopathy and Graves' hyperthyroidism (dated by TCRdb to 2016 to 2018). Sequencing was performed on an Illumina HiSeq 2000. TCR beta CDR3 regions were amplified from RNA transcripts for repertoire sequencing. HTBI primers and the Qiagen OneStep RT-PCR kit were used in a first-round RT-PCR, which was followed by a second-round multiplex PCR, size selection and purification. Using fastp at Q25 and MiXCR, TCRdb reprocessed the public reads and kept productive beta chains. When rows share a CDR3 protein, they turn into one entry using the most common DNA and genes. In all, the sample holds a few hundred thousand distinct CDR3 sequences, and about a sixth of those were seen once. 2.4% of the sample goes to the ten largest clones. Sequencing input: peripheral blood. These receptors came from an adult woman with stable Graves' hyperthyroidism.

This clonotype has a count of ten or more. The V call is TRBV20-1, the J call TRBJ2-7; D ambiguous. The CDR3 totals 12 residues. V lost 3 bases and J 5 bases, leaving 11 bases between the germline ends. CDR1 and CDR2 from the germline V gene are DFQATT and SNEGSKA (reference sequence). The CDR3 DNA is TGCAGTGCTAGTGTCCCGGACCACGAGCAGTACTTC. Translated, it gives CSASVPDHEQYF.

The genes are TRBV3-1 and TRBJ2-5; D may correspond to TRBD1 or TRBD2 (6 bases each). From germline, CDR1 is LGHDT and CDR2 YNNKEL (reference sequence). The germline V and J ends were trimmed by 3 bases and 5 bases, with 16 bases remaining between them. This CDR3 has 15 amino acids. CDR3 in amino acids: CASSQPGGGKETQYF. In DNA form, the CDR3 reads TGTGCCAGCAGCCAGCCCGGAGGGGGTAAGGAGACCCAGTACTTC.

This clonotype was detected ten times or more. DNA for the CDR3: TGTGCCAGCAAGGGCGGGGACAGGGGGCAAGAGACCCAGTACTTC. The encoded protein is CASKGGDRGQETQYF. This chain joins TRBV28 and TRBJ2-5, with 11 bases lining up with TRBD1. CDR1 is MDHEN and CDR2 is SYDVKM in the germline V gene. The CDR3 covers 15 residues. J lost 2 bases, V lost 7 bases, and 6 bases had no gene match.

The table lists this clonotype with many counts. It may be a read error: a sequence one base away is much more abundant. CDR3: CASSSTRGITEAFF. The CDR3 coding sequence is TGTGCCAGCAGTTCGACAAGGGGCATCACTGAAGCTTTCTTT. The chain is built from TRBV28 and TRBJ1-1, with D tentatively TRBD1 (5 bases). There are 14 residues in the CDR3. Per the germline V gene, CDR1 is MDHEN and CDR2 is SYDVKM. Between the trimmed V and J ends, which lost 4 bases and 4 bases, there was a span of 13 bases.

This clonotype appeared many times. At one boundary the junction diverges from the germline segment, which might be a read error. The chain combines TRBV20-1 with TRBJ2-4; 10 bases map to TRBD1. Germline-derived CDR1 and CDR2 are DFQATT and SNEGSKA (reference sequence). The CDR3 runs 18 residues. The CDR3 reads CSTRPADRGRLAKNIQYF. In DNA form, the CDR3 reads TGCAGTACTAGACCTGCTGACAGGGGGCGCTTGGCCAAAAACATTCAGTACTTC.

This clonotype appeared many times. The V gene is TRBV12-3 or TRBV12-4, the J gene TRBJ1-5; no clear D. CDR3 length: 15 residues. The V end was cut by 0 bases, the J end by 0 bases, with 6 bases between. The CDR3 loop is CASSLARPSNQPQHF. CDR3 sequence (DNA): TGTGCCAGCAGTTTAGCCAGGCCTAGCAATCAGCCCCAGCATTTT.

Ten or more counts support this clonotype. The V and J genes are TRBV6-5 and TRBJ1-2; D is ambiguous. This CDR3 contains 13 residues. Germline lookup yields CDR1 MNHEY and CDR2 SVGAGI. Trimming pared 0 bases from V and 4 bases from J, leaving 6 bases between. The CDR3 coding sequence is TGTGCCAGCAGTTACTCCTCCCGCTATGGCTACACCTTC. Translated: CASSYSSRYGYTF.

This clonotype was observed many times. The CDR3 DNA reads as TGTGCCACCACCGGGAGGGTCGAGCAGTACTTC. It specifies CATTGRVEQYF. This chain connects TRBV24-1 to TRBJ2-7; 8 nucleotides match TRBD2. Germline loops: CDR1 KGHDR, CDR2 SFDVKD. The V segment lost 8 bases and the J segment 6 bases; nucleotides outside the gene matches: 2. The CDR3 runs 11 residues.

This clonotype was found many times. The rearrangement uses TRBV11-2 and TRBJ2-2, with D uncertain. The CDR3 length is 13 residues. Germline CDR1 and CDR2: SGHAT and FQNNGV. V lost 0 bases and J lost 7, with 6 bases in between. The CDR3 loop reads CASSLDRNGELFF. CDR3 nucleotides: TGTGCCAGCAGCTTAGATCGAAACGGGGAGCTGTTTTTT. The complete variable domain, with remaining parts taken from reference TRBV11-2 and TRBJ2-2, reads EAGVAQSPRYKIIEKRQSVAFWCNPISGHATLYWYQQILGQGPKLLIQFQNNGVVDDSQLPKDRFSAERLKGVDSTLKIQPAKLEDSAVYLCASSLDRNGELFFGEGSRLTVL.

This clonotype was seen at least ten times. CDR3 in DNA: TGTGCCAGCAGGGGGACGGCTAGCAATCAGCCCCAGCATTTT. This gives the protein CASRGTASNQPQHF. The rearrangement links TRBV2 to TRBJ1-5, with a possible D match to TRBD1 (5 bases). The germline CDR1 and CDR2 sequences are SNHLY and FYNNEI. V was cut by 6 bases and J by 0 bases, with 9 bases left in between. The CDR3 spans 14 residues.

In this sample, this clonotype turned up many times. The chain has TRBV6-1 and TRBJ1-2; D possibly corresponds to TRBD1 (6 bases). V was clipped by 2 bases and J by 3 bases, with 19 bases between them. Germline V CDR1 and CDR2: MNHNS, SASEGT. The CDR3 spans 17 residues. This chain's CDR3 is CASSEQSGPGVHYGYTF. CDR3 DNA sequence: TGTGCCAGCAGTGAACAATCGGGTCCAGGGGTTCACTATGGCTACACCTTC.

This chain joins TRBV20-1 and TRBJ2-5; D remains ambiguous. Germline CDR1 DFQATT, CDR2 SNEGSKA (reference sequence). Trimming shortened V by 4 bases and J by 6 bases, and 18 bases separated the two germline ends. This CDR3 spans 14 amino acids. The CDR3: CSAKWLGRFQTQYF. The DNA of the CDR3 is TGCAGTGCTAAGTGGTTAGGCCGCTTCCAGACCCAGTACTTC.

This clonotype has at least ten counts. The genes are TRBV18 and TRBJ2-7, with 10 bases aligning to TRBD1. Germline V gene sequence: CDR1 KGHSH, CDR2 LQKENI. The V and J ends lost 6 bases and 5 bases, in that order; junction bases with no gene match: 10. This CDR3 has 15 residues. The CDR3 is CASSPPGQGFHEQYF. The CDR3 DNA is TGTGCCAGCTCGCCCCCGGGACAGGGGTTCCACGAGCAGTACTTC.

Many counts were recorded for this clonotype. This chain uses TRBV7-9 with TRBJ2-7; D may be TRBD1 (6 bases). The CDR3 extends over 15 amino acids. V lost 5 bases and J lost 2, with 16 bases in between. CDR1 and CDR2 from the germline V gene are SEHNR and FQNEAQ (reference sequence). CDR3 residues: CASSLGGPNAYEQYF. DNA for the CDR3: TGTGCCAGCAGCCTTGGGGGCCCCAACGCCTACGAGCAGTACTTC.

The chain employs TRBV4-1 and TRBJ1-2, with 7 bases fitting TRBD1. Germline V lookup: CDR1 MGHRA, CDR2 YSYEKL. The CDR3 extends over 15 amino acids. Germline trimming cut 0 bases from V and 3 bases from J; bases unmatched to any gene: 4. The CDR3 sequence: CASSQDDREYYGYTF. CDR3 nucleotide sequence: TGCGCCAGCAGCCAAGACGACAGGGAGTACTATGGCTACACCTTC.

This clonotype was observed a few times. V usage is TRBV4-3 and J usage is TRBJ2-5; D gene ambiguous. This CDR3 is 15 amino acids long. The germline V gene encodes CDR1 LGHNA and CDR2 YSLEER. The germline V and J ends were trimmed by 1 base and 3 bases, with 12 bases remaining between them. The CDR3 here is CASSQGVFGKETQYF. DNA for the CDR3: TGCGCCAGCAGCCAAGGGGTTTTTGGTAAAGAGACCCAGTACTTC.

This clonotype was seen ten or more times. The chain joins TRBV28 to TRBJ2-5; TRBD2 matches 7 bases. Germline V gene data show CDR1 as MDHEN and CDR2 as SYDVKM. With 8 bases clipped from V and 5 bases from J, the junction kept 11 bases outside the gene matches. The CDR3 spans 14 residues. Here the CDR3 DNA reads TGTGCCAGCTACGGGGCGGGAGTGGGGGAGACCCAGTACTTC. Translating gives CASYGAGVGETQYF.

This clonotype was detected many times. The gene calls are TRBV14 and TRBJ1-1, with no clear D. Trimming stripped 6 bases from V and 1 base from J, with 9 bases between. The CDR3 is 13 amino acids. From germline, CDR1 is SGHDN and CDR2 FVKESK. Here the CDR3 DNA reads TGTGCCAGCAGTCGTTTAGGGAACACTGAAGCTTTCTTT. It is translated as CASSRLGNTEAFF. The full variable domain, its missing parts supplied by reference TRBV14 and TRBJ1-1, is EAGVTQFPSHSVIEKGQTVTLRCDPISGHDNLYWYRRVMGKEIKFLLHFVKESKQDESGMPNNRFLAERTGGTYSTLKVQPAELEDSGVYFCASSRLGNTEAFFGQGTRLTVV.

This sequence joins TRBV29-1 and TRBJ2-5, with TRBD2 identical over 8 bases. This CDR3 has 13 amino acids. The V gene end was trimmed by 4 bases and the J gene end by 5 bases; junction bases not matched to a gene: 6. CDR1 is SQVTM and CDR2 is ANQGSEA in the germline V gene. This chain's CDR3 is CSVVSGGAETQYF. CDR3 nucleotide sequence: TGCAGCGTTGTGTCGGGGGGGGCCGAGACCCAGTACTTC.

This clonotype has at least ten counts. This sequence joins TRBV19 and TRBJ2-6; D gene unclear. With 8 bases removed from V and 4 bases from J, the gap between germline ends came to 12 bases. The CDR3 has 14 residues. Per the germline V gene, CDR1 is LNHDA and CDR2 is SQIVND (reference sequence). CDR3 region: CASLDLFGANVLTF. As DNA, the CDR3 is TGTGCCAGTCTAGACCTCTTCGGGGCCAACGTCCTGACTTTC.

In its sample, this clonotype was seen many times. The chain uses TRBV12-5 and TRBJ2-2; D gene ambiguous. Trimming left V 3 bases short and J 4 bases short, with 3 bases between. In germline, CDR1 is LGHNT, CDR2 FRNRAP. This CDR3 contains 12 residues. DNA of the CDR3: TGTGCTAGTGGTTTTTCCACCGGGGAGCTGTTTTTT. Its translation: CASGFSTGELFF.

This sequence joins TRBV5-1 and TRBJ1-2; maybe TRBD1 (6 bases). Germline CDR1 reads SGHRS; CDR2 reads YFSETQ. The CDR3 has 16 residues. Trimming removed 1 base at V and 1 base at J, with 14 bases between. Written as DNA, the CDR3 is TGCGCCAGCAGCTTGAGTGGAACAGGGATTAACTATGGCTACACCTTC. Translated: CASSLSGTGINYGYTF.

In its sample, this clonotype was seen many times. An end of the junction does not agree with germline; a read error may underlie this. The chain couples TRBV6-1 to TRBJ2-4, with D tentatively TRBD2 (5 bases). This CDR3 has 15 amino acids. The germline V gene encodes CDR1 MNHNS and CDR2 SASEGT. This chain's CDR3 is CASPSSRLAKNIKYF. CDR3 nucleotides: TGTGCCAGTCCCTCCTCTCGGCTAGCCAAAAACATTAAGTACTTC.

V usage is TRBV10-1 and J usage is TRBJ2-5; D gene unclear. This CDR3 has 13 residues. Germline V gene sequence: CDR1 WNHNN, CDR2 SYGVQD (reference sequence). Trimming stripped 3 bases from V and 2 bases from J, with 7 bases between. The CDR3 sequence is CASSDPQQETQYF. The CDR3 DNA reads TGCGCCAGCAGTGATCCCCAGCAAGAGACCCAGTACTTC.

For this clonotype: Being one base from a much bigger clone, this may be a read error. This chain joins TRBV3-1 and TRBJ2-7; D is undetermined. The V gene lost 4 bases and the J gene lost 3 bases, with 7 bases spanning the gap. Germline CDR1 is LGHDT and CDR2 is YNNKEL (reference sequence). The CDR3 consists of 12 residues. The CDR3 sequence: CASSRKDYEQYF. In nucleotides, the CDR3 is TGTGCCAGCAGCCGGAAGGACTACGAGCAGTACTTC.

In this sample, this clonotype turned up many times. The chain is built from TRBV4-1 and TRBJ1-1; D might be TRBD1 (5 bases). The V end lost 0 bases, the J end lost 1 base, and 9 bases lay between the germline ends. Germline V CDR1 and CDR2: MGHRA, YSYEKL. The CDR3 length is 15 residues. CDR3 amino acids: CASSQDSGGNTEAFF. CDR3 in DNA: TGCGCCAGCAGCCAAGATTCGGGGGGGAACACTGAAGCTTTCTTT.

The chain links TRBV11-2 to TRBJ1-5, with TRBD1 identical over 10 bases. With V trimmed by 5 bases and J by 6 bases, 7 bases remained unmatched. CDR1 SGHAT and CDR2 FQNNGV come from the germline V gene. The length of the CDR3 is 15 residues. The CDR3 protein is CASSLGTGVLQPQHF. For the CDR3, the DNA is TGTGCCAGCAGCCTGGGGACAGGGGTACTTCAGCCCCAGCATTTT.